The 26 T cell receptor beta chains reported below all come from one sample, sequenced in a study of T cell changes during pregnancy in multiple sclerosis. Profiling relied on immunoSEQ multiplex PCR, and the TCRdb table lists in-frame clones only, not all of them. The sample consists of some 85,000 clones, over 90% of them appearing once. Material: peripheral blood, obtained in the second trimester of pregnancy. Every receptor here comes from a female donor with multiple sclerosis, enrolled in a pregnancy study.

CDR3 bases: TGTGCCAGCAGTTTCACCTACCCACCCCTTACAGGTGAAGTATCCTACGAGCAGTACTTC. Translation gives CASSFTYPPLTGEVSYEQYF. V usage is TRBV28 and J usage is TRBJ2-7, with D possibly TRBD1 on 5 matching bases. CDR3 length: 20 residues. CDR1 is MDHEN, CDR2 SYDVKM, per germline. Trimming removed 3 bases from V and 1 base from J, with 28 bases in between.

The chain has TRBV29-1 and TRBJ1-5; D is undetermined. Germline V gene sequence: CDR1 SQVTM, CDR2 ANQGSEA. V gave up 4 bases and J gave up 2 bases, with 6 bases separating them. This CDR3 comprises 12 residues. The CDR3 nucleotides are TGCAGCGTTGTCGGGGGCAATCAGCCCCAGCATTTT. Its protein product is CSVVGGNQPQHF. Drawing the rest from reference TRBV29-1 and TRBJ1-5, the complete variable domain is SAVISQKPSRDICQRGTSLTIQCQVDSQVTMMFWYRQQPGQSLTLIATANQGSEATYESGFVIDKFPISRPNLTFSTLTVSNMSPEDSSIYLCSVVGGNQPQHFGDGTRLSIL.

The rearrangement joins TRBV7-2 to TRBJ2-5, with TRBD1 matching 7 bases. There are 13 residues in the CDR3. Per germline, CDR1 SGHTA and CDR2 FQGNSA. Unmatched junction bases numbered 1, after V lost 4 bases and J lost 2 bases. CDR3 in amino acids: CASSWDRQETQYF. The CDR3 bases are TGTGCCAGCAGCTGGGACAGACAAGAGACCCAGTACTTC.

The rearrangement links TRBV4-2 to TRBJ2-2, with TRBD1 matching 9 bases. CDR3 size: 16 residues. Trimming cost V 4 bases and J 7 bases; bases outside gene matches: 10. Germline V gene data show CDR1 as LGHNA and CDR2 as YNFKEQ. The CDR3 spells CASSLAGTGFGGELFF. The CDR3 DNA reads TGTGCCAGCAGCCTCGCCGGGACAGGGTTCGGCGGGGAGCTGTTTTTT.

V and J are TRBV4-1 and TRBJ2-3; possible D gene TRBD2, 6 bases. Trimming removed 0 bases at V and 2 bases at J, with 24 bases between. The CDR3 covers 20 residues. Per the germline V gene, CDR1 is MGHRA and CDR2 is YSYEKL. The CDR3 protein is CASSQDPPSSGSIHTDTQYF. The CDR3 nucleotides are TGCGCCAGCAGCCAAGATCCCCCCTCATCCGGGAGCATTCACACAGATACGCAGTATTTT.

The chain combines TRBV6-1 with TRBJ2-2; D uncertain. Looked up from germline, CDR1 is MNHNS and CDR2 is SASEGT. The germline V and J ends were trimmed by 2 bases and 4 bases, with 14 bases remaining between them. The CDR3 runs 16 residues. CDR3 loop: CASSEPLRKVTGELFF. In DNA form, the CDR3 reads TGTGCCAGCAGTGAACCCCTTAGAAAAGTCACCGGGGAGCTGTTTTTT.

The chain joins TRBV6-1 to TRBJ2-3; 11 bases agree with TRBD2. The CDR3 length is 15 residues. V gave up 4 bases and J gave up 5 bases; unmatched junction bases: 5. CDR1 is MNHNS, CDR2 SASEGT, per germline. This CDR3 is CASSVTSGKLDTQYF. The DNA of the CDR3 is TGTGCCAGCAGTGTGACTAGCGGGAAGCTAGATACGCAGTATTTT.

This clone came up a few times. This sequence joins TRBV5-5 and TRBJ1-5; D may be TRBD1 (5 bases). The V end lost 0 bases, the J end lost 0 bases, and 7 bases lay between the germline ends. Per the germline V gene, CDR1 is SGHKS and CDR2 is YYEKEE (reference sequence). This CDR3 is 15 amino acids long. CDR3 in DNA: TGTGCCAGCAGCTTGGCCGACAGTAGCAATCAGCCCCAGCATTTT. Translation: CASSLADSSNQPQHF.

The chain has TRBV4-2 and TRBJ2-2; D remains ambiguous. Germline assignment: CDR1 LGHNA and CDR2 YNFKEQ. The CDR3 runs to 13 residues. Trimming removed 0 bases at V and 4 bases at J, with 3 bases between. CDR3 sequence: CASSQDITGELFF. DNA of the CDR3: TGTGCCAGCAGCCAAGACATCACCGGGGAGCTGTTTTTT.

The chain recombines TRBV30 with TRBJ1-2, with D perhaps TRBD1 (6 bases). This CDR3 has 11 amino acids. Deletions cut 3 bases from V and 8 bases from J, with 10 bases between. From germline, CDR1 is GTSNPN and CDR2 SVGIG (reference sequence). The CDR3 coding sequence is TGTGCCTGGAGAGGGGGACGCGGCTACACCTTC. Protein product: CAWRGGRGYTF.

The chain employs TRBV19 and TRBJ1-3; D call uncertain. The CDR3 consists of 17 residues. V lost 4 bases, J lost 0 bases, and 16 bases lay in between. The V gene's germline CDR1 is LNHDA and CDR2 SQIVND (reference sequence). The CDR3 region is CASSKMTIRDSGNTIYF. The CDR3 DNA follows: TGTGCCAGTAGTAAAATGACCATCCGGGACTCTGGAAACACCATATATTTT.

This chain joins TRBV7-6 and TRBJ2-1, with TRBD1 as a possible D gene (5 bases). Trimming removed 2 bases at V and 7 bases at J, with 15 bases between. In germline, CDR1 is SGHVS, CDR2 FNYEAQ. The CDR3 totals 15 residues. The CDR3: CASSLSRVGVNEQFF. The DNA for the CDR3 is TGTGCCAGCAGCTTAAGCAGGGTAGGAGTGAATGAGCAGTTCTTC.

V is TRBV27 and J is TRBJ2-1; TRBD1 might be the D (6 bases). Looked up from germline, CDR1 is MNHEY and CDR2 is SMNVEV (reference sequence). V gave up 6 bases and J gave up 6 bases, with 18 bases separating them. The CDR3 sequence is 15 residues long. CDR3 amino acids: CASSGRVAGVNEQFF. In nucleotides, the CDR3 is TGTGCCAGCAGCGGTAGAGTCGCAGGGGTCAATGAGCAGTTCTTC.

This CDR3 is CASSLARGYETQYF. The CDR3 DNA sequence: TGTGCCAGCAGTTTAGCCAGGGGTTACGAGACCCAGTACTTC. V and J are TRBV27 and TRBJ2-5; D is possibly TRBD1 (6 bases). The CDR3 runs to 14 residues. The V gene's germline CDR1 is MNHEY and CDR2 SMNVEV (reference sequence). The V and J ends lost 2 bases and 5 bases respectively, with 12 bases between them.

This rearrangement joins TRBV27 to TRBJ2-5; unclear D gene. The J call is uncertain, as TRBJ2-7 better fits the DNA end. CDR3 length equals 9 residues. Looked up from germline, CDR1 is MNHEY and CDR2 is SMNVEV (reference sequence). The CDR3 region has the DNA TGTGCCAGCACCTACGAGCAGTACTTC. Translated, it gives CASTYEQYF.

The CDR3 DNA follows: TGTGCCAGCGGGAGGTCCGGCAATGAGCAGTTCTTC. Amino acid sequence: CASGRSGNEQFF. V and J are TRBV7-8 and TRBJ2-1; weak D call: TRBD2 (6 bases). CDR1 and CDR2 (germline): SGHVS, FQNEAQ. V lost 8 bases to trimming and J lost 6 bases, with 11 bases between them. The CDR3 is made up of 12 amino acids.

CDR3 DNA sequence: TGCAGCGTTGACAGAGGGAACACCGGGGAGCTGTTTTTT. It yields the protein CSVDRGNTGELFF. The rearrangement uses TRBV29-1 and TRBJ2-2; D is undetermined. Germline loops: CDR1 SQVTM, CDR2 ANQGSEA. CDR3 length equals 13 residues. Trimming cost V 3 bases and J 1 base, with 6 bases left between them.

In its sample, this clone was seen once. This chain links TRBV5-1 with TRBJ2-3; D may be TRBD1 (7 bases). This CDR3 has 16 residues. The V end was cut by 7 bases, the J end by 0 bases, with 18 bases between. Germline CDR1 SGHRS, CDR2 YFSETQ. The CDR3 DNA reads as TGCGCCAGCGGGACTTCCCCGGGACAGAGCACAGATACGCAGTATTTT. This encodes CASGTSPGQSTDTQYF. Based on the CDR3 plus reference TRBV5-1 and TRBJ2-3, the full variable domain is KAGVTQTPRYLIKTRGQQVTLSCSPISGHRSVSWYQQTPGQGLQFLFEYFSETQRNKGNFPGRFSGRQFSNSRSEMNVSTLELGDSALYLCASGTSPGQSTDTQYFGPGTRLTVL.

The V gene is TRBV7-6, the J gene TRBJ2-2, with 13 bases that match TRBD2. The germline V gene encodes CDR1 SGHVS and CDR2 FNYEAQ. The length of the CDR3 is 20 residues. J lost 3 bases, V lost 5 bases, and 15 bases had no gene match. The DNA for the CDR3 is TGTGCCAGCAGCCTCAGGACTAGCGGGAGTGTAGGGCTGGACACCGGGGAGCTGTTTTTT. It codes for CASSLRTSGSVGLDTGELFF. The full variable domain, its missing parts supplied by reference TRBV7-6 and TRBJ2-2, is GAGVSQSPRYKVTKRGQDVALRCDPISGHVSLYWYRQALGQGPEFLTYFNYEAQQDKSGLPNDRFSAERPEGSISTLTIQRTEQRDSAMYRCASSLRTSGSVGLDTGELFFGEGSRLTVL.

Here the CDR3 reads CASSLPGGMDGYTF. As DNA, the CDR3 is TGCGCCAGCAGCTTGCCAGGGGGTATGGATGGCTACACCTTC. The chain recombines TRBV5-1 with TRBJ1-2; TRBD1 matches at 7 bases. The CDR3 has 14 amino acids. Losses at the gene ends were 1 base for V and 6 bases for J; bases not matched to a gene: 6. Germline V gene lookup returns CDR1 SGHRS and CDR2 YFSETQ.

This sequence joins TRBV19 and TRBJ2-7; D remains unclear. Germline V gene sequence: CDR1 LNHDA, CDR2 SQIVND (reference sequence). CDR3 length: 14 residues. Trimming pared 0 bases from V and 2 bases from J, leaving 8 bases between. The CDR3 spells CASSIDLTAYEQYF. For the CDR3, the DNA is TGTGCCAGTAGTATAGATCTAACAGCCTACGAGCAGTACTTC.

V and J are TRBV7-9 and TRBJ2-5; maybe TRBD2 (6 bases). Trimming stripped 3 bases from V and 2 bases from J, with 13 bases between. This CDR3 spans 15 amino acids. Germline lookup yields CDR1 SEHNR and CDR2 FQNEAQ (reference sequence). The CDR3 sequence: CASSFGRDSQETQYF. In DNA form, the CDR3 reads TGTGCCAGCAGCTTCGGCCGGGACTCACAAGAGACCCAGTACTTC.

V is TRBV6-1 and J is TRBJ1-1; D gene uncertain. V was clipped by 6 bases and J by 4 bases, with 15 bases between them. The CDR3 has 14 amino acids. Germline CDR1 reads MNHNS; CDR2 reads SASEGT. The CDR3: CASSLNPGFTEAFF. The CDR3 bases are TGTGCCAGCAGCCTAAACCCGGGTTTCACTGAAGCTTTCTTT.

This rearrangement joins TRBV30 to TRBJ1-1, with a tentative D call TRBD1 (6 bases). Germline V gene data show CDR1 as GTSNPN and CDR2 as SVGIG (reference sequence). The CDR3 has 14 residues. V was shortened by 4 bases and J by 1 base, with 13 bases between the two germline ends. CDR3 bases: TGTGCCTGGACGGAGGACAGCCGGAACACTGAAGCTTTCTTT. As protein: CAWTEDSRNTEAFF.

V is TRBV5-6 and J is TRBJ2-5; 8 positions match TRBD1. The CDR3 totals 16 residues. In germline, CDR1 is SGHDT, CDR2 YYEEEE. The V gene end was trimmed by 0 bases and the J gene end by 5 bases; junction bases not matched to a gene: 9. The CDR3 DNA sequence: TGTGCCAGCAGCTTGGCGGGACAGGCAAGGTCTGAGACCCAGTACTTC. Translation: CASSLAGQARSETQYF. Using reference TRBV5-6 and TRBJ2-5 for the parts outside the CDR3, the full variable domain is DAGVTQSPTHLIKTRGQQVTLRCSPKSGHDTVSWYQQALGQGPQFIFQYYEEEERQRGNFPDRFSGHQFPNYSSELNVNALLLGDSALYLCASSLAGQARSETQYFGPGTRLLVL.

Comment on this clone: Other DNA sequences in this specimen translate into the identical CDR3. This chain connects TRBV7-7 to TRBJ2-3; 10 nucleotides match TRBD2. CDR3 size: 15 residues. Looked up from germline, CDR1 is SSHAT and CDR2 is FNYEAQ (reference sequence). V was pared by 3 bases and J by 1 base, with 1 base of the junction left unmatched. The CDR3 reads CASSLGTSGTDTQYF. Written as DNA, the CDR3 is TGTGCCAGCAGCTTGGGGACTAGCGGCACAGATACGCAGTATTTT.